Included here is one TCR beta chain sequence, with context. For each subset, genomic DNA was distributed in equal portions over several immunoSEQ plates. The assay was immunoSEQ multiplex PCR, and TCRdb's table has in-frame clones only and misses some. The repertoire consists of some 1.5 million clones, with under 99% occurring once and the leading ten covering 0.4% to 0.55%. This specimen belongs to a study of shared clonotypes between healthy human individuals. The germline gives CDR1 SGHVS, CDR2 FQNEAQ. V was pared by 1 base and J by 3 bases, with 6 bases between. The CDR3 consists of 14 residues. Sequencing used naive CD4+ T cells sorted from blood. Described subset: CD45RA+ positively selected. The chain carries TRBV7-8 and TRBJ1-4; possible D gene TRBD1, 5 bases. This clonotype was obtained from a man aged 25-45 years in good health. For the CDR3, the DNA is TGTGCCAGCAGCTTAGGGGGCTCTAATGAAAAACTGTTTTTT. Translation: CASSLGGSNEKLFF. The entire variable domain, with the rest obtained from reference TRBV7-8 and TRBJ1-4, is as follows: GAGVSQSPRYKVAKRGQDVALRCDPISGHVSLFWYQQALGQGPEFLTYFQNEAQLDKSGLPSDRFFAERPEGSVSTLKIQRTQQEDSAVYLCASSLGGSNEKLFFGSGTQLSVL.